This T cell receptor beta chain stems from a study of human T cells and chemical hapten exposure. The time point was: patch test 3, about 24 weeks after DPC sensitization. Treatment: therapeutic diphenylcyclopropenone sensitization with weekly scalp DPC. This clonotype has only a few counts. TCRdb reanalysed the RACE reads using MiXCR and keeps one entry per CDR3 protein. The sample lists some 180,000 distinct CDR3 sequences, roughly a quarter seen once, with 2.5% in the top ten. V was shortened by 3 bases and J by 3 bases, with 13 bases between the two germline ends. Germline loops: CDR1 SGHAT, CDR2 FQNNGV. The CDR3 runs 15 residues.

The sequencing used whole blood, collected in connection with sensitization to the hapten diphenylcyclopropenone (DPC). The sequence was obtained from a woman aged 40 to 55 with alopecia areata. Some clones in this sample may be carry-over from other donors' samples. The chain combines TRBV11-2 with TRBJ2-3; maybe TRBD1 (6 bases). CDR3 DNA: TGTGCCAGCAGCTTCGACAGGTTGCGTACAGATACGCAGTATTTT. Its protein product is CASSFDRLRTDTQYF.